This T cell receptor (beta chain) was sequenced for a study of blood T cells in healthy people across ages (dated by TCRdb to about 2015). Broadly, across the study: In model experiments, roughly one uniquely barcoded TCR beta cDNA molecule per two T cells was captured by template switching. Using deep sequencing normalized with unique cDNA molecular identifiers, the study measured how TCR beta repertoire diversity changes with age. Four age groups were formed from the donors: young (average around 15 years), middle-aged (approximately 39), aged (roughly 58) and long-lived (around 80). For two donors (one aged 18 to 30 and one aged 80 or older), the study analyzed two additional independent replicas of 1 million unique cDNA reads from the same blood draw. General conclusions and limits of the study: Bulk unsorted PBMC profiling prevented conclusive comparison of naive and antigen-experienced compartments. Compared with the aged group, more naive CD4+ T cells, fewer expanded clones and increased TCR diversity were shown by the long-lived group, suggesting age selection. The CMV infection status of donors was not known, potentially confounding age-related changes in expanded clonotypes. Total diversity estimates from one million sequenced T cells were considered lower bounds and underestimates. A strong correlation was found between observed TCR beta diversity and the percentage of naive T cells measured by flow cytometry. Observed TCR beta diversity per million T cells fell roughly linearly with age, and a significant reduction was already apparent by age approximately 41.

The donors were roughly 40 Caucasian individuals from Russia, aged roughly 6 to 90 years, who were systemically healthy. Each donor gave ten milliliters of peripheral blood, drawn into EDTA-treated Vacutainer tubes. PBMCs were isolated by Ficoll-Paque density-gradient centrifugation, with at least 6.5 million obtained per sample. Total RNA was extracted from PBMCs with Trizol reagent, with at least 6 micrograms obtained per sample. The percentages of naive CD45RAhigh/CD27high T cells were determined by flow cytometry on a PBMC aliquot from every donor. The library was produced with 5' RACE. The listed sequencing device is Illumina HiSeq 2500. A second PCR of about 7 to 12 cycles was performed with a sample-barcoded 5' primer and a J-beta primer mix. Each TCR beta cDNA molecule received a unique molecular identifier from a template-switch 5' adaptor carrying 12 random nucleotides. At least 3 million CDR3-containing paired-end reads were obtained from each sample. The Mint cDNA synthesis kit, primed by a TRBC-specific oligonucleotide, was used to synthesize first-strand cDNA from all RNA. Following uracil-DNA glycosylase treatment, all cDNA underwent a first 18-cycle PCR with the universal primers M1SS and BC2_uni_R. The authors' pipeline ran thus. Normalization of each sample was performed by random selection of 1 million high-quality reads, each carrying a distinct molecular identifier. Instead of being binned into consensus sequences, reads with shared molecular identifiers were discarded. CDR3 identification, clonotype clustering and error correction used MiTCR with a Q25 quality threshold and the strictest error-elimination algorithm. A nonparametric unseen species model using Euler transformation provided a lower-bound estimate of total TCR beta diversity. In TCRdb, the public reads were trimmed at Q25 with fastp and aligned with MiXCR, with productive beta chains retained. Identical CDR3 proteins give one entry, which carries the most common genes and DNA. TCRdb, not the original authors, processed these V and J calls. The sample table lists 1 million or so distinct CDR3 sequences, almost 25% of them with a count of one. The ten largest clones represent 0.65% to 0.95% of the sample.

Comments on this clonotype: Its antigen is not yet known. Nothing much larger sits one base from this clone, and base qualities are not available.

Clipping removes 5 bases from V and 6 bases from J, with 16 as the unmatched junction base count. According to the germline V gene (reference sequence), CDR1 reads LNHNV and CDR2 reads YYDKDF. The CDR3 measures 17 amino acids from cysteine to phenylalanine. Kept here is only the CDR3 DNA, which spans 51 bases and is read in frame from base 1. These sequences were also reported in another study, on T cells of mothers and their children. As the second paper documents: Nine systemically healthy Caucasian individuals, comprising three mothers and their six children, were included as donors. cDNA synthesis used all of the extracted RNA, with approximately 1.4 ug of RNA in each 15 ul reaction. In the second PCR, the M1S primer introduced both the sample barcodes and 2-4 random nucleotides. More than 8.5 million TCR beta CDR3 reads were obtained from each mother, and some 3.3 million reads were obtained from each child. In both related and unrelated pairs, thymic selection shapes the output of TCR recombination in a similar way, with inherited differences having only a minor effect. Related mother-child pairs always showed normalized repertoire overlap that was slightly higher than in unrelated mother-child pairs, though the difference was never significant. No persistent microchimeric T cell clones were found, with a detection sensitivity of approximately 100 clones per million clonotypes. Deep NGS was used in the study to compare the TCR beta repertoires of mothers and children and to look for features that separate related mother-child pairs from unrelated individuals. On average, the children were roughly 11 +/- 4 years old, while the mothers were about 40 +/- 4 years old. After adapter ligation with NEBNext reagents, the libraries were sequenced on Illumina HiSeq 2000 with 100+100 nt paired-end reads. Mother and child libraries were prepared a month apart and sequenced in separate runs to prevent cross-contamination. For each donor, somewhere between roughly 450,000 and 2,200,000 distinct TCR beta clonotypes were identified. Naive TCR beta clonotypes were estimated from low-frequency clonotypes matched to each donor's FACS-determined naive share, without sorting.

Sequenced sample: blood. This sequence was found in a girl under 10 years old in good health. The chain was built from TRBV15 and TRBJ1-2; 9 central nucleotides agree with TRBD1. The CDR3 reads as follows: CATSGPGTGSVVHGYTF. The DNA sequence follows: TGTGCCACCAGCGGACCCGGGACAGGGAGTGTTGTGCATGGCTACACCTTC. With all but the CDR3 taken from the reference TRBV15 and TRBJ1-2 genes, the full variable domain is: DAMVIQNPRYQVTQFGKPVTLSCSQTLNHNVMYWYQQKSSQAPKLLFHYYDKDFNNEADTPDNFQSRRPNTSFCFLDIRSPGLGDTAMYLCATSGPGTGSVVHGYTFGSGTRLTVV.